The rows below give T cell receptor beta chains drawn from one sample of a study of CD8+ T cells in alopecia areata. TCRdb keeps only in-frame clones here, not all; method: immunoSEQ multiplex PCR. Altogether 220,000 or so clones are present, 57% being singletons, with the ten largest covering around 0.44%. Here the sequenced sample was CD4+ T cells sorted from blood, taken at week 0. The receptors were gathered from a human donor with alopecia areata. Each CDR3 is given with its conserved first and last residue. Fields, in order: D gene, V gene, clone size, CDR3 protein. D genes are given only for firm matches. Where a row states a size, it is once, few, many or the class of an expanded clone; other rows omit it.

.	TRBV30	.	CAQMAQTYTEAFF
.	TRBV2	few	CASIPDMNTEAFF
TRBD1	TRBV25-1	.	CASSEWGQGRSGELFF
.	TRBV6-5	.	CASSYDRSDGYTF
TRBD1	TRBV29-1	.	CSVKGTGGNQPQHF
.	TRBV20-1	once	CSARGRNEQFF
TRBD2	TRBV27	few	CASSLFFSGTTNEQFF
TRBD1	TRBV6-1	few	CASAPTGYGYTF
TRBD1	TRBV7-8	few	CASSLARTGGYTGELFF
.	TRBV27	.	CARKQGTRF
.	TRBV25-1	few	CASSADYEQYF
.	TRBV5-1	.	CASSPGGAFNYGYTF
.	TRBV7-9	.	CASSQNRALSGGYTF
.	TRBV7-2	few	CASSLVGGVVHEQFF
.	TRBV30	.	CAWSDRTPNTQYF
.	TRBV7-9	.	CASSLGFAGSPLHF
TRBD1	TRBV30	.	CASSGGGEQYF